This TCR beta chain was recorded in a study of cytomegalovirus exposure and HLA in healthy donors. CDR3 length: 15 amino acids. V lost 1 base and J 4 bases, leaving 11 bases between the germline ends. Germline CDR1 and CDR2: SGHTA and FQGNSA. Findings and limits, study-wide: Prediction of most subjects' HLA-A and HLA-B alleles by TCR beta sequences was reportedly accurate. In vitro, three CMV-associated chains proved specific for CMV antigens.

Primers for the PCR totalled 60 Vbeta and 13 Jbeta. Libraries were prepared by immunoSEQ multiplex PCR; TCRdb keeps only in-frame clonotypes and omits some of them. The sample has roughly 93,000 clones, 76% seen once. Details on this clone: Its antigen is as yet unknown.

Sequencing was done on a sample of PBMCs. This chain links TRBV7-2 with TRBJ1-3; D ambiguous. The sequence came from a man aged 40-49 years in good health and CMV-seronegative. In DNA form, the CDR3 reads TGTGCCAGCAGCTTAGGGGCGCGAGTCGGAAACACCATATATTTT. Translating it yields CASSLGARVGNTIYF.